What follows are 30 T cell receptor beta chains derived from one specimen sequenced in a study of blood T cells in healthy people across ages. A second PCR, run for roughly 7 to 11 cycles, used a sample-barcoded 5' primer plus a J-beta primer mix. TCRdb recomputed calls from the 5' RACE reads with MiXCR, one row per CDR3 protein. The repertoire has some 1.5 million distinct CDR3 sequences, approximately 42% of them found once; the top ten carry approximately 4%. Sequencing was done on a sample of blood. The origin of the receptors is a woman between 18 and 30 years old in good health.

In its sample, this clonotype was seen a few times. DNA of the CDR3: TGCGCCAGCAGCCAAGCCCCAGGGGGTATCTACGAGCAGTACTTC. Translation gives CASSQAPGGIYEQYF. The rearrangement uses TRBV4-1 and TRBJ2-7; 7 nucleotides match TRBD1. The CDR3 has 15 amino acids. The trim removed 1 base at V and 3 bases at J, leaving 6 bases unmatched. The germline V gene encodes CDR1 MGHRA and CDR2 YSYEKL.

The genes are TRBV27 and TRBJ1-5; unclear D gene. Trimming took off 4 bases at V and 1 base at J, with 14 bases between the two ends. The germline CDR1 and CDR2 sequences are MNHEY and SMNVEV (reference sequence). CDR3 length: 16 residues. The CDR3 nucleotides read TGTGCCAGCAGTTCGTCTACCGGAGAGAGCAATCAGCCCCAGCATTTT. This encodes CASSSSTGESNQPQHF.

On this clonotype itself: The junction and the germline gene differ at one end; a read error may be behind it. The chain carries TRBV24-1 and TRBJ1-2; tentatively, D is TRBD1 (6 bases). This CDR3 spans 15 amino acids. The germline gives CDR1 KGHDR, CDR2 SFDVKD. The CDR3 sequence: CATSEHKGVGYGYTF. The CDR3 nucleotides read TGTGCCACCAGTGAGCATAAGGGGGTCGGCTATGGCTACACCTTT.

V is TRBV29-1 and J is TRBJ2-3, with D perhaps assigned TRBD1 or TRBD2 (6 bases each). The CDR3 sequence is 15 residues long. Germline V lookup: CDR1 SQVTM, CDR2 ANQGSEA. Trimming pared 7 bases from V and 5 bases from J, leaving 22 bases between. The DNA of the CDR3 is TGCAGCGCCGGGCCACGGGGGCCACTCGGAGATACGCAGTATTTT. Amino acids: CSAGPRGPLGDTQYF.

This clonotype was seen many times. The V gene is TRBV3-1, the J gene TRBJ2-7; D is possibly TRBD2 (5 bases). From germline, CDR1 is LGHDT and CDR2 YNNKEL (reference sequence). V was shortened by 2 bases and J by 4 bases, with 12 bases between the two germline ends. This CDR3 is 14 amino acids long. The CDR3 sequence is CASSQLYGVYEQYF. In DNA, the CDR3 is TGTGCCAGCAGCCAACTTTACGGGGTTTACGAGCAGTACTTC.

Only a few counts were recorded for this clonotype. A much larger clonotype is one base distant, so this may be a read error. This chain uses TRBV30 with TRBJ2-6; tentatively, D is TRBD1 (7 bases). Per the germline V gene, CDR1 is GTSNPN and CDR2 is SVGIG (reference sequence). The CDR3 runs 16 residues. Between the trimmed V and J ends, which lost 5 bases and 5 bases, there was a span of 19 bases. The chain's CDR3 is CAWAGQSLLRANVLTF. The CDR3, as DNA: TGTGCCTGGGCGGGACAGTCCTTACTCCGGGCCAACGTCCTGACTTTC.

This clonotype has more than one count but fewer than ten. This sequence joins TRBV27 and TRBJ2-7; D is ambiguous. The germline CDR1 and CDR2 sequences are MNHEY and SMNVEV (reference sequence). This CDR3 region has 13 residues. The V end was cut by 9 bases, the J end by 1 base, with 13 bases between. The DNA of the CDR3 is TGTGCCAGTTCCGTCTTGGGGTCCTACGAGCAGTACTTC. Translated, it gives CASSVLGSYEQYF.

V is TRBV7-3 and J is TRBJ2-3; tentatively, D is TRBD2 (6 bases). In germline, CDR1 is SGHTA, CDR2 FQGTGA. V was shortened by 4 bases and J by 1 base, with 15 bases between the two germline ends. The CDR3 has 16 residues. CDR3 protein: CASSSTGWGGTDTQYF. The CDR3 bases are TGTGCCAGCAGCTCTACGGGTTGGGGGGGCACAGATACGCAGTATTTT.

The chain uses TRBV2 and TRBJ1-1, with TRBD1 matching 10 bases. Per germline, CDR1 SNHLY and CDR2 FYNNEI. This CDR3 has 16 amino acids. V shed 6 bases and J 5 bases; nucleotides not matched to a gene: 12. DNA of the CDR3: TGTGCCAGCAGACCCAACCGGGACAGGGGAGGAACTGAAGCTTTCTTT. This translates into CASRPNRDRGGTEAFF.

CDR3 in DNA: TGTGCCAGCAGTTTTTGGGGGGACAGAAGCTCCTACGAGCAGTACTTC. This gives the protein CASSFWGDRSSYEQYF. V gene TRBV12-3 or TRBV12-4 combines with J gene TRBJ2-7, with D possibly being TRBD1 (7 bases). The CDR3 has 16 residues. V lost 3 bases to trimming and J lost 0 bases, with 15 bases between them.

This clonotype was counted between two and nine times. The chain joins TRBV25-1 to TRBJ2-1; D unclear. Trimming took off 4 bases at V and 0 bases at J, with 7 bases between the two ends. The CDR3 totals 14 residues. Germline CDR1 reads MGHDK; CDR2 reads SYGVNS. The CDR3 loop is CASSAFISYNEQFF. Written as DNA, the CDR3 is TGTGCCAGCAGTGCGTTTATCTCCTACAATGAGCAGTTCTTC.

CDR3 region: CSARDWYRVYNSPLHF. The CDR3 bases are TGCAGTGCTAGAGATTGGTACAGAGTTTATAATTCACCCCTCCACTTT. The rearrangement links TRBV20-1 to TRBJ1-6; D call uncertain. This CDR3 is 16 amino acids long. The germline V gene has CDR1 DFQATT and CDR2 SNEGSKA (reference sequence). V was trimmed by 0 bases and J by 4 bases, leaving 13 bases between them.

This clonotype was recorded a few times. The CDR3 region has the DNA TGTGCCAGCACCCCCGGATCGGCACAAGCTTTCTTT. The encoded protein is CASTPGSAQAFF. The V and J genes are TRBV6-2 or TRBV6-3 and TRBJ1-1; D call uncertain. This CDR3 contains 12 residues. Germline V lookup: CDR1 MNHEY, CDR2 SVGEGT. The germline V and J ends were trimmed by 7 bases and 9 bases, with 15 bases remaining between them.

This sequence joins TRBV20-1 and TRBJ2-1, with 10 bases lining up with TRBD1. Looked up from germline, CDR1 is DFQATT and CDR2 is SNEGSKA (reference sequence). CDR3 size: 15 residues. J gave up 8 bases and V 0 bases, and 7 bases lay outside the gene matches. CDR3 loop: CSARDRDRGRDEQFF. CDR3 nucleotides: TGCAGTGCTAGAGATAGGGACAGGGGAAGGGATGAGCAGTTCTTC.

V and J are TRBV20-1 and TRBJ2-5, with TRBD2 identical over 9 bases. Matching the DNA end better, TRBJ2-7 makes the J call doubtful. Germline V gene lookup returns CDR1 DFQATT and CDR2 SNEGSKA (reference sequence). The CDR3 totals 15 residues. This CDR3 is CSARVLAGIPTEQYF. In nucleotides, the CDR3 is TGCAGTGCTAGAGTCCTAGCGGGGATCCCTACCGAGCAGTACTTC.

This clonotype turned up a few times. This sequence joins TRBV27 and TRBJ2-3; D is ambiguous. V was shortened by 6 bases and J by 2 bases, with 9 bases between the two germline ends. Germline V lookup: CDR1 MNHEY, CDR2 SMNVEV (reference sequence). The CDR3 extends over 13 amino acids. Here the CDR3 DNA reads TGTGCCAGCAGACCTGAGGACACAGATACGCAGTATTTT. Its translation: CASRPEDTDTQYF.

V and J are TRBV9 and TRBJ2-3; maybe TRBD2 (5 bases). V lost 1 base to trimming and J lost 0 bases, with 9 bases between them. Germline V CDR1 and CDR2: SGDLS, YYNGEE. The CDR3 is 15 amino acids. The CDR3 nucleotides read TGTGCCAGCAGCGTACGGGGATCTAGCACAGATACGCAGTATTTT. Encoded protein: CASSVRGSSTDTQYF.

This clonotype was detected only a few times. The chain employs TRBV20-1 and TRBJ2-5, with 11 positions matching TRBD2. The CDR3 runs to 16 residues. With V trimmed by 0 bases and J by 7 bases, 10 bases remained unmatched. Germline V gene sequence: CDR1 DFQATT, CDR2 SNEGSKA (reference sequence). CDR3 region: CSARDYLTSGEGTQYF. The CDR3 region has the DNA TGCAGTGCTAGAGATTATCTGACTAGCGGGGAGGGGACCCAGTACTTC.

This sequence joins TRBV30 and TRBJ2-1; D uncertain. CDR3 length: 14 amino acids. In germline, CDR1 is GTSNPN, CDR2 SVGIG (reference sequence). The V gene lost 4 bases and the J gene lost 4 bases, with 14 bases spanning the gap. In DNA form, the CDR3 reads TGTGCCTGGATGGAAAACCGTGGATACAATGAGCAGTTCTTC. Amino acid sequence: CAWMENRGYNEQFF.

The chain combines TRBV29-1 with TRBJ2-3, with D perhaps assigned TRBD1 or TRBD2 (5 bases each). The CDR3 totals 13 residues. Germline V gene lookup returns CDR1 SQVTM and CDR2 ANQGSEA. Trimming shortened V by 5 bases and J by 6 bases, and 15 bases separated the two germline ends. This CDR3 reads CSVPGPRADTQYF. The DNA of the CDR3 is TGCAGCGTTCCGGGACCCCGGGCCGATACGCAGTATTTT.

In its sample, this clonotype was seen many times. This rearrangement joins TRBV4-3 to TRBJ2-3, with D possibly matching TRBD2 (6 bases). The germline V and J ends were trimmed by 3 bases and 0 bases, with 13 bases remaining between them. Germline V gene lookup returns CDR1 LGHNA and CDR2 YSLEER. The CDR3 has 16 amino acids. The CDR3 sequence: CASSQEGLASTDTQYF. For the CDR3, the DNA is TGCGCCAGCAGCCAGGAGGGGCTAGCTAGCACAGATACGCAGTATTTT.

A few counts support this clonotype. The chain recombines TRBV15 with TRBJ1-5; weak D call: TRBD1 (5 bases). V gave up 0 bases and J gave up 5 bases, with 8 bases separating them. CDR3 length: 14 residues. Looked up from germline, CDR1 is LNHNV and CDR2 is YYDKDF (reference sequence). The CDR3 sequence: CATSRDGGDQPQHF. The DNA of the CDR3 is TGTGCCACCAGCAGAGATGGGGGTGATCAGCCCCAGCATTTT.

CDR3: CASSDWTGNEQFF. The CDR3 coding sequence is TGTGCCAGCAGCGACTGGACAGGGAATGAGCAGTTCTTC. This chain connects TRBV7-2 to TRBJ2-1, with 8 bases lining up with TRBD1. J lost 7 bases, V lost 5 bases, and 4 bases had no gene match. CDR1 SGHTA and CDR2 FQGNSA come from the germline V gene. The CDR3 totals 13 residues. The variable domain in full, completed from reference TRBV7-2 and TRBJ2-1, reads GAGVSQSPSNKVTEKGKDVELRCDPISGHTALYWYRQSLGQGLEFLIYFQGNSAPDKSGLPSDRFSAERTGGSVSTLTIQRTQQEDSAVYLCASSDWTGNEQFFGPGTRLTVL.

This clonotype has more than one count but fewer than ten. This chain uses TRBV11-2 with TRBJ2-4; no firm D call. The closer fit of TRBJ2-7 to the DNA end suggests the J call may be wrong. This CDR3 region has 14 residues. Germline V gene lookup returns CDR1 SGHAT and CDR2 FQNNGV. As DNA, the CDR3 is TGTGCCAGCACTCCACACCCCGGAACTTACGAGCAGTACTTC. Residues: CASTPHPGTYEQYF.

The genes are TRBV7-9 and TRBJ2-4; D may match TRBD1 or TRBD2 (7 bases each). CDR3 length equals 19 residues. Looked up from germline, CDR1 is SEHNR and CDR2 is FQNEAQ (reference sequence). V was cut by 6 bases and J by 0 bases, with 24 bases left in between. CDR3 nucleotide sequence: TGTGCCAGCAGTTCGTGGACGCAAGCAGGGGGGGGAGCCAAAAACATTCAGTACTTC. Its translation: CASSSWTQAGGGAKNIQYF. Based on the CDR3 plus reference TRBV7-9 and TRBJ2-4, the full variable domain is DTGVSQNPRHKITKRGQNVTFRCDPISEHNRLYWYRQTLGQGPEFLTYFQNEAQLEKSRLLSDRFSAERPKGSFSTLEIQRTEQGDSAMYLCASSSWTQAGGGAKNIQYFGAGTRLSVL.

This clonotype has a handful of counts. The chain combines TRBV10-3 with TRBJ1-2, with D unresolved. In germline, CDR1 is ENHRY, CDR2 SYGVKD. Trimming pared 0 bases from V and 5 bases from J, leaving 10 bases between. The CDR3 extends over 14 amino acids. The CDR3 coding sequence is TGTGCCATCAGTGAGTCTATCAGAGGGTATGGCTACACCTTC. Translation: CAISESIRGYGYTF.

J is TRBJ1-2 and V is TRBV6-2 or TRBV6-3, with unresolved D. Trimming shortened V by 5 bases and J by 5 bases, and 18 bases separated the two germline ends. The V gene's germline CDR1 is MNHEY and CDR2 SVGEGT. CDR3 length equals 15 residues. Written as DNA, the CDR3 is TGTGCCAGCAGTCCGCCCACAGTGTCCTTTTATGGCTACACCTTC. Translating gives CASSPPTVSFYGYTF.

This clonotype was picked up a small number of times. This rearrangement joins TRBV12-3 or TRBV12-4 to TRBJ2-7; D perhaps matches TRBD1 (6 bases). The CDR3 contains 14 residues. Trimming removed 2 bases at V and 3 bases at J, with 11 bases between. CDR3 in amino acids: CASSLSGELYEQYF. In nucleotides, the CDR3 is TGTGCCAGCAGTTTATCAGGGGAACTCTACGAGCAGTACTTC.

The chain links TRBV9 to TRBJ1-1; D gene ambiguous. The CDR3 runs to 14 residues. The V and J ends lost 3 bases and 4 bases respectively, with 13 bases between them. Per germline, CDR1 SGDLS and CDR2 YYNGEE. The DNA of the CDR3 is TGTGCCAGCAGCGAGGGCAAGTTTTCCACTGAAGCTTTCTTT. As protein: CASSEGKFSTEAFF.

This clonotype was found a few times. The chain combines TRBV12-3 or TRBV12-4 with TRBJ1-6, with D hard to call. The length of the CDR3 is 16 residues. Between the trimmed V and J ends, which lost 5 bases and 2 bases, there was a span of 13 bases. CDR3 protein: CASSPTKGPYNSPLHF. The CDR3 nucleotides are TGTGCCAGCAGTCCCACGAAAGGACCCTATAATTCACCCCTCCACTTT.